One T cell receptor (beta chain) is described in this entry. Its antigen is unidentified. The data are from a study of shared clonotypes between healthy human individuals. Study overall: The plates for each donor numbered three CD4 naive, three CD4 memory, two CD8 naive and one CD8 memory.

Findings and limits, study-wide: Sample collection involved blood only; tissue repertoires are likely different. Estimated richness was generally greater in naive than memory subsets.

V lost 7 bases and J lost 1; bases outside the gene matches: 14. The CDR3 is made up of 17 amino acids. The germline V gene encodes CDR1 ENHRY and CDR2 SYGVKD. Authors' methods: For the immunoSEQ data, sequences were junction-only without quality scores, so filtering differed. Sequenced by immunoSEQ multiplex PCR; TCRdb stores in-frame clones only, minus some. V, J and clone size derive from that table, while D and trimming were established from the DNA sequence. The data contain 2 million to 3 million clones, more than 80% of them singletons. The TCR originated in a man younger than 30 in good health. Sequencing was performed on naive CD4+ T cells sorted from blood. Sample subset: CD45RA+ positively selected. The V call is TRBV10-3, the J call TRBJ2-3, with 7 bases aligning to TRBD2. CDR3 DNA: TGTGCCATCACCGAAAAAACCGGGGGAGGGGGCACAGATACGCAGTATTTT. Amino acids: CAITEKTGGGGTDTQYF.